This is a list of T cell receptor beta chains from one sample in a study of blood T cell repertoires in COVID-19. TCRdb keeps only in-frame clones here, not all; method: immunoSEQ multiplex PCR. The data hold 130,000 or so clones, with around 90% observed a single time. What was sequenced was peripheral blood. The source is a woman aged 55-69 years with acute or convalescent COVID-19. Both conserved end residues are part of each CDR3. D genes are given only for firm matches. A clone size is listed for some rows: how often the clone was seen (once, few, many), or a class if it is expanded.

j_call v_call clone_size d_call cdr3_nt cdr3_aa
TRBJ1-2 TRBV6-5 NA TRBD1 TGTGCCAGCAGAGACAGGGCCGAAGGCTACACCTTC CASRDRAEGYTF
TRBJ1-1 TRBV29-1 NA NA TGCAGCGTTGCCACAGGGCTCACGAACACTGAAGCTTTCTTT CSVATGLTNTEAFF
TRBJ1-1 TRBV3-1/TRBV3-2 once NA TGTGCCAGCAGCCATAACCAGGGGCAGAGTGAAGCTTTCTTT CASSHNQGQSEAFF
TRBJ2-1 TRBV28 NA NA TGTGCCAGCAACCCGACTAGTAAGAATGAGCAGTTCTTC CASNPTSKNEQFF
TRBJ1-1 TRBV7-9 NA NA TGTGCCAGCAGCTTTTCAGGTCCCGGAGGAGGGAACACTGAAGCTTTCTTT CASSFSGPGGGNTEAFF
TRBJ2-4 TRBV9 NA TRBD2 TGTGCCAGCAGCGTAGCGGGGGGTTGGAACATTCAGTACTTC CASSVAGGWNIQYF
TRBJ1-4 TRBV11-3 NA TRBD1 TGTGCCAGCAGCTTAGTTACGGCGCAGGGGGAAGATCGGGCTAATGAAAAACTGTTTTTT CASSLVTAQGEDRANEKLFF
TRBJ2-7 TRBV2 few TRBD2 TGTGCCAGCATGCTAGGACTAGGGCCTCGCGAGCAGTACTTC CASMLGLGPREQYF
TRBJ2-1 TRBV6-2/TRBV6-3 few TRBD2 TGTGCCAGCAGTTATGGGAGCGGGGGGGCCCTCAATGAGCAGTTCTTC CASSYGSGGALNEQFF
TRBJ1-2 TRBV3-1/TRBV3-2 NA TRBD1 TGTGCCAGCAGCCATGGTTCGGGACAGGATACCTATGGCTACACCTTC CASSHGSGQDTYGYTF
TRBJ1-2 TRBV6-4 NA NA TGTGCCAGCAGTGACGGCAGGGTGAATGGCTACACCTTC CASSDGRVNGYTF
TRBJ1-2 TRBV12-3/TRBV12-4 NA NA TGTGCCAGCACCCTTGGGGGGGATGGAGGCTACACCTTC CASTLGGDGGYTF
TRBJ1-4 TRBV6-6 NA TRBD1 TGTGCCAGCAGAACCGGGACAGGGGTTGAAAAACTGTTTTTT CASRTGTGVEKLFF
TRBJ1-5 TRBV5-1 once NA TGCGCCAGCAGCCCGGACAGCTACGATCAGCCCCAGCATTTT CASSPDSYDQPQHF
TRBJ2-1 TRBV27 NA TRBD1 TGTGCCAGCAGCACTCCGGGACAGGGCTACAATGAGCAGTTCTTC CASSTPGQGYNEQFF
TRBJ2-3 TRBV9 NA TRBD2 TGTGCCAGCAGTCTACCCCTACGCGGGGGGGCTGGCACAGATACGCAGTATTTT CASSLPLRGGAGTDTQYF
TRBJ1-3 TRBV7-2 NA NA TGTGCCAGCAGCTTAGCCCTCGGAAACACCATATATTTT CASSLALGNTIYF
TRBJ1-1 TRBV24-1 NA TRBD1 TGTGCCACCAGTGGGGGACAGGGGTTAGACACTGAAGCTTTCTTT CATSGGQGLDTEAFF
TRBJ1-6 TRBV11-2 NA NA TGTGCCAGCAGCTTATCGGAGTCACCCCTCCACTTT CASSLSESPLHF
TRBJ2-4 TRBV5-1 NA NA TGCGCCAGCAGCTCCAGAGCGGCTAACAAAAACATTCAGTACTTC CASSSRAANKNIQYF
TRBJ2-7 TRBV7-2 NA NA TGTGCCAGCAGCTTATTCGGATCGGGATACGAGCAGTACTTC CASSLFGSGYEQYF
TRBJ2-7 TRBV9 NA NA TGTGCCAGCAGCGTACAGGGGAACCCCTACGAGCAGTACTTC CASSVQGNPYEQYF
TRBJ2-5 TRBV5-1 NA TRBD1 TGCGCCAGCAGCTCGCGGACAGGGGGCCTAGAGACCCAGTACTTC CASSSRTGGLETQYF
TRBJ1-4 TRBV7-3 NA TRBD1 TGTGCCAGCAGCCTCGACAGGGCTTATAATGAAAAACTGTTTTTT CASSLDRAYNEKLFF
TRBJ2-7 TRBV14 NA NA TGTGCCAGCAGCCCCACGGGGTTTTACTCCTACGAGCAGTACTTC CASSPTGFYSYEQYF
TRBJ1-1 TRBV6-1 NA NA TGTGCCAGCAGTGAGGAGGGATGGGGCACTGAAGCTTTCTTT CASSEEGWGTEAFF
TRBJ2-2 TRBV24-1 NA NA TGTGCCACCAGTTCCTATGGACGAGGAGGCGGGGAGCTGTTTTTT CATSSYGRGGGELFF
TRBJ1-2 TRBV6-5 NA NA TGTGCCAGCAGCGGGGGGGGCGACACCTACTTC CASSGGGDTYF
TRBJ2-5 TRBV11-1 few NA TGTGCCAGCAGCTTAGGCCAGCAAGAGACCCAGTACTTC CASSLGQQETQYF
TRBJ1-1 TRBV6-1 NA NA TGTGCCAGCAGTGAGCACAAGAACACTGAAGCTTTCTTT CASSEHKNTEAFF
TRBJ2-6 TRBV9 NA NA TGTGCCAGCAGCCCGTCAGGTAGGGGGAGCTCTGGGGCCAACGTCCTGACTTTC CASSPSGRGSSGANVLTF
TRBJ2-1 TRBV5-1 NA NA TGCGCCAGCAGCCCGGGGGGGACAGACCGTGAGCAGTTCTTC CASSPGGTDREQFF
TRBJ2-3 TRBV3-1/TRBV3-2 once TRBD2 TGTGCCAGCAGCCAAGCGTCGTATAGCGGGGCCACAGATACGCAGTATTTT CASSQASYSGATDTQYF
TRBJ1-5 TRBV29-1 NA NA TGCAGCGAAGCAGGGTGGATATGCGGCAGCAATCAGCCCCAGCATTTT CSEAGWICGSNQPQHF
TRBJ1-6 TRBV19 NA TRBD1 TGTGCCAGTAGTATTGCGGGACAGGGGTTTAATTCACCCCTCCACTTT CASSIAGQGFNSPLHF
TRBJ2-3 TRBV7-2 NA TRBD1 TGTGCCAGCAGCTTAGGACAGGGGCTAAATACGCAGTATTTT CASSLGQGLNTQYF
TRBJ1-5 TRBV6-5 NA NA TGTGCCAGCAGCCCCCGACAGCCTCCTTGGCAGCCCCAGCATTTT CASSPRQPPWQPQHF